The entry below describes one T cell receptor (beta chain). The antigen this receptor binds is unknown. No clone much larger than this one lies a single base away; base qualities are absent. The entry originates in a study of blood T cell repertoires in COVID-19 (TCRdb year 2020). With regard to the full study: Samples from collaborators originated in the United States, Italy and Spain and spanned both the acute and convalescent phases of COVID-19. Where HLA class I and class II types were available, the types were taken from metadata supplied by the sample provider, not from assay-based typing. The prospective study material was composed of cDNA or gDNA derived from T cells, B-cell-depleted T cells, or PBMCs. Sample metadata almost always included a de-identified subject ID, COVID-19 status, age in years and sex. The samples were drawn from the first 160 participants of the ongoing ImmuneRACE study and from about 1,200 subjects provided by 6 global collaborators. The repertoires were released in a freely available public database intended as a resource for research on the immune response to SARS-CoV-2. Deeply sampled blood TCRbeta repertoires from subjects exposed to, actively infected with, or recovered from COVID-19 were included in the dataset.

Participants in the prospective study were aged roughly 18 to 100 years, lived in about two dozen United States geographic areas, and enrolled through a virtual design. Cohort assignment in the prospective study relied on participant-reported clinical history from a screening survey and a study questionnaire. ImmuneRACE Cohort 3 recovered participants were defined by two consecutive negative NP/OP PCR tests, healthcare professional clearance, or symptom resolution. Mobile phlebotomists in the prospective study collected whole blood, serum and a nasopharyngeal or oropharyngeal swab from every participant. Participants in the prospective study had the option to provide additional blood draws and questionnaires over an approximately 2-month period. Blood samples from the prospective study were shipped frozen or at room temperature prior to DNA extraction. TCRbeta CDR3 regions were amplified from genomic DNA using the immunoSEQ Assay, a bias-controlled multiplex PCR. In the authors' own workflow: The number of nucleated cells in each sample was estimated from the amplification of reference gene primers within the assay. To quantify the absolute abundance of each unique TCRbeta CDR3 rearrangement, sequence reads were collapsed and filtered. For each sample, productive Simpson clonality was calculated by taking the square root of Simpson's diversity index across productive rearrangements. In its TCRdb copy, this immuneACCESS table keeps in-frame sequences only and misses some clones. Where compared with another copy, unresolved V genes explain less than half of these, and the others have no known cause. V and J calls and clone size are given by that table; D and trimming were obtained from the DNA. The sample includes roughly 360,000 clones, with approximately 89% observed a single time. The ten largest clones add up to 1% to 1.5% of the sample.

V lost 7 bases and J lost 2 bases; the stretch between them is 17 bases long. The germline V gene provides CDR1 SNHLY and CDR2 FYNNEI. Spanning cysteine to phenylalanine, the CDR3 consists of 15 amino acids. The read is trimmed to its CDR3 DNA, 45 bases read in frame from base 1. Summary of the overall study and its limitations: How much clinical and demographic metadata was included differed by source and by participant, and the metadata was provided uncurated.

The chain is encoded by TRBV2 joined to TRBJ1-1, with TRBD1 as a weak D call on 5 bases. The sequence came from a man aged 25 to 40 who had recovered from COVID-19. Specimen: PBMCs or T cells enriched from blood (not recorded which). CDR3 reads: CASIPLLQGNTEAFF. The sequence in DNA is TGTGCCAGCATCCCTCTCCTCCAGGGAAACACTGAAGCTTTCTTT. Joined to the reference TRBV2 and TRBJ1-1 proteins, this CDR3 gives the full variable domain: EPEVTQTPSHQVTQMGQEVILRCVPISNHLYFYWYRQILGQKVEFLVSFYNNEISEKSEIFDDQFSVERPDGSNFTLKIRSTKLEDSAMYFCASIPLLQGNTEAFFGQGTRLTVV.